A single sample is the source of the 18 T cell receptor beta chains below, sequenced in a study of CD8 T cells in Susac syndrome. RNA, at roughly 0.5 to 1 ug, was reverse transcribed with random hexamers. A single record per CDR3 protein comes from TCRdb applying MiXCR to the immunoSEQ multiplex PCR reads. The sample holds about 300,000 distinct CDR3 sequences, about 85% seen once. The sequenced sample consisted of CD8+ T cells from PBMCs. All receptors come from a human donor with multiple sclerosis.

The rearrangement joins TRBV9 to TRBJ2-1; a weak D match, TRBD2 (6 bases). There are 13 residues in the CDR3. Germline-derived CDR1 and CDR2 are SGDLS and YYNGEE. Trimming removed 1 base at V and 9 bases at J, with 11 bases between. As DNA, the CDR3 is TGTGCCAGCAGCGTAATGGAGGGCGGTGAGCAGTTCTTC. The encoded protein is CASSVMEGGEQFF.

The table lists this clonotype with a count of one. This chain links TRBV20-1 with TRBJ2-1; 7 bases are shared with TRBD2. Trimming cost V 5 bases and J 3 bases; bases outside gene matches: 7. Germline V gene sequence: CDR1 DFQATT, CDR2 SNEGSKA (reference sequence). The CDR3 totals 14 residues. In nucleotides, the CDR3 is TGCAGTGCTGCTCTAGCGGTAATCTACAATGAGCAGTTCTTC. This gives the protein CSAALAVIYNEQFF.

This clonotype was recorded only once. The chain uses TRBV10-1 and TRBJ2-1; the D is unclear. The CDR3 consists of 13 residues. V lost 3 bases to trimming and J lost 10 bases, with 13 bases between them. The V gene's germline CDR1 is WNHNN and CDR2 SYGVQD (reference sequence). The CDR3 here is CASSDGPSAEQFF. Here the CDR3 DNA reads TGCGCCAGCAGTGATGGCCCAAGCGCGGAGCAGTTCTTC.

This sequence joins TRBV29-1 and TRBJ2-3; no clear D gene. Germline CDR1 SQVTM, CDR2 ANQGSEA. The CDR3 length is 14 residues. Deletions cut 6 bases from V and 0 bases from J, with 13 bases between. CDR3 in amino acids: CSVPIWASTDTQYF. CDR3 bases: TGCAGCGTCCCTATCTGGGCGAGCACAGATACGCAGTATTTT.

The CDR3, as DNA: TGTGCCTGGAGTGTAGGTCAGGCGAACACTGAAGCTTTCTTT. Protein sequence: CAWSVGQANTEAFF. The chain is built from TRBV30 and TRBJ1-1, with D hard to call. Per the germline V gene, CDR1 is GTSNPN and CDR2 is SVGIG (reference sequence). The CDR3 consists of 14 residues. V lost 0 bases and J 1 base, leaving 9 bases between the germline ends. Supplemented by reference TRBV30 and TRBJ1-1, the full variable domain reads SQTIHQWPATLVQPVGSPLSLECTVEGTSNPNLYWYRQAAGRGLQLLFYSVGIGQISSEVPQNLSASRPQDRQFILSSKKLLLSDSGFYLCAWSVGQANTEAFFGQGTRLTVV.

The genes are TRBV28 and TRBJ2-3; D call uncertain. Germline CDR1 is MDHEN and CDR2 is SYDVKM. The CDR3 contains 12 residues. Trimming removed 7 bases at V and 2 bases at J, with 7 bases between. Here the CDR3 reads CASTSPTDTQYF. Written as DNA, the CDR3 is TGTGCCAGCACCTCCCCCACAGATACGCAGTATTTT.

The rearrangement links TRBV27 to TRBJ2-7, with TRBD1 matching 8 bases. Losses at the gene ends were 7 bases for V and 3 bases for J; bases not matched to a gene: 5. Germline V CDR1 and CDR2: MNHEY, SMNVEV (reference sequence). CDR3 size: 13 residues. The CDR3 spells CASTSGGRYEQYF. The CDR3 DNA follows: TGTGCCAGCACCTCAGGGGGCCGCTACGAGCAGTACTTC.

The J gene is TRBJ1-1, the V gene TRBV29-1, with 8 bases aligning to TRBD1. The germline gives CDR1 SQVTM, CDR2 ANQGSEA. Unmatched junction bases numbered 11, after V lost 0 bases and J lost 5 bases. CDR3 length: 16 amino acids. The CDR3 DNA reads TGCAGCGTTGAAGATCGTAGGACAGGGATCACGACTGAAGCTTTCTTT. Its translation is CSVEDRRTGITTEAFF.

This chain connects TRBV7-9 to TRBJ2-2; D not certain. Trimming stripped 5 bases from V and 9 bases from J, with 13 bases between. Germline CDR1 is SEHNR and CDR2 is FQNEAQ (reference sequence). CDR3 length: 13 residues. CDR3 amino acids: CASSPPSFRELFF. The CDR3 region has the DNA TGTGCCAGCAGCCCCCCGTCGTTCCGGGAGCTGTTTTTT.

V gene TRBV29-1 combines with J gene TRBJ2-7, with D perhaps matching TRBD2 (6 bases). The V gene lost 2 bases and the J gene lost 0 bases, with 14 bases spanning the gap. The CDR3 is made up of 15 amino acids. The germline CDR1 and CDR2 sequences are SQVTM and ANQGSEA. Written as DNA, the CDR3 is TGCAGCGTTGAATCGAGGGCGGGGAGCTCCTACGAGCAGTACTTC. Translation: CSVESRAGSSYEQYF.

This clonotype was seen only once. This chain connects TRBV7-2 to TRBJ2-1, with D maybe TRBD2 (6 bases). V was cut by 6 bases and J by 8 bases, with 14 bases left in between. Germline V gene data show CDR1 as SGHTA and CDR2 as FQGNSA. This CDR3 is built from 13 residues. The CDR3 DNA is TGTGCCAGCAGGCCTGCGGGAATCCATGAGCAGTTCTTC. Amino acid sequence: CASRPAGIHEQFF.

The chain joins TRBV28 to TRBJ2-5; D not resolved. CDR3 length: 13 amino acids. Germline V gives CDR1 MDHEN, CDR2 SYDVKM. Trimming pared 6 bases from V and 3 bases from J, leaving 11 bases between. The CDR3 DNA follows: TGTGCCAGCAGCTACTACCTAAAAGAGACCCAGTACTTC. This sequence encodes CASSYYLKETQYF.

V gene TRBV24-1 combines with J gene TRBJ1-1; possible D gene TRBD1, 5 bases. Trimming removed 2 bases from V and 5 bases from J, with 8 bases in between. The CDR3 runs to 13 residues. CDR1 and CDR2 from the germline V gene are KGHDR and SFDVKD. CDR3 sequence reads: CATSDYEGTEAFF. The CDR3 DNA sequence: TGTGCCACCAGTGATTATGAGGGGACTGAAGCTTTCTTT.

The chain couples TRBV12-3 or TRBV12-4 to TRBJ1-2; D is unclear. Trimming left V 3 bases short and J 1 base short, with 18 bases between. The CDR3 covers 17 residues. The CDR3 loop is CASSFSFYEAINYGYTF. CDR3 DNA sequence: TGTGCCAGCAGTTTTAGTTTCTATGAGGCGATTAACTATGGCTACACCTTC.

The chain is built from TRBV6-1 and TRBJ1-1; D ambiguous. V dropped 5 bases and J dropped 3 bases, with 16 bases sitting between them. Germline CDR1 reads MNHNS; CDR2 reads SASEGT. The CDR3 consists of 15 residues. The chain's CDR3 is CASSPHPRLHTEAFF. For the CDR3, the DNA is TGTGCCAGCAGTCCGCATCCCCGGTTACACACTGAAGCTTTCTTT.

The J gene is TRBJ2-2, the V gene TRBV4-2; 12 bases are shared with TRBD2. Germline trimming cut 5 bases from V and 6 bases from J; bases unmatched to any gene: 25. Germline V gene sequence: CDR1 LGHNA, CDR2 YNFKEQ. The CDR3 is 22 amino acids. The CDR3 coding sequence is TGTGCCAGCAGCGCCGAAGGAACTAGCGGGAGGCCTCCTCGCGGAGGCGCCGGGGAGCTGTTTTTT. Translating gives CASSAEGTSGRPPRGGAGELFF.

The chain joins TRBV7-9 to TRBJ2-3; TRBD2 matches 9 bases. J gave up 3 bases and V 11 bases, and 12 bases lay outside the gene matches. Germline assignment: CDR1 SEHNR and CDR2 FQNEAQ (reference sequence). This CDR3 is 15 amino acids long. The CDR3 region is CAGDTGLALTDTQYF. As DNA, the CDR3 is TGTGCCGGGGATACAGGACTAGCGCTAACAGATACGCAGTATTTT.

The chain combines TRBV19 with TRBJ2-7; TRBD1 agrees at 8 bases. Germline CDR1 LNHDA, CDR2 SQIVND (reference sequence). The CDR3 extends over 14 amino acids. The V and J ends lost 4 bases and 2 bases, in that order; junction bases with no gene match: 4. In DNA form, the CDR3 reads TGTGCCAGTAGTAACTGGACAGGGACCTACGAGCAGTACTTC. Translating it yields CASSNWTGTYEQYF.